The 17 T cell receptor beta chains given below trace back to one sample, sequenced in a study of shared clonotypes between healthy human individuals. Generated by immunoSEQ multiplex PCR, the TCRdb table keeps only in-frame clones and is missing some. The profile shows 2 million to 2.5 million clones, approximately 93% of them singletons. Sequenced: naive CD4+ T cells from PBMCs. Subset described: CD45RA+ positively selected. All receptors derive from a man aged 18 to 29 in good health. Some clones in this sample may be carry-over from other donors' samples.

This chain uses TRBV28 with TRBJ2-3; the match to TRBD2 covers 9 bases. The CDR3 contains 17 residues. V was clipped by 3 bases and J by 2 bases; unmatched bases: 9. Germline CDR1 reads MDHEN; CDR2 reads SYDVKM. The CDR3 nucleotides are TGTGCCAGCAGTTTTCCTCTTAGACTAGCGGACACAGATACGCAGTATTTT. Protein product: CASSFPLRLADTDTQYF.

The V call is TRBV6-1, the J call TRBJ2-7; tentative D call: TRBD2 (6 bases). The CDR3 consists of 15 residues. V gave up 5 bases and J gave up 3 bases, with 17 bases separating them. Germline loops: CDR1 MNHNS, CDR2 SASEGT. In nucleotides, the CDR3 is TGTGCCAGCAGTTCTCTAGCGACAGCCATCTACGAGCAGTACTTC. This codes for CASSSLATAIYEQYF.

The chain links TRBV6-1 to TRBJ1-2; D unclear. CDR1 is MNHNS, CDR2 SASEGT, per germline. With 2 bases removed from V and 7 bases from J, the gap between germline ends came to 17 bases. This CDR3 is 15 amino acids long. The CDR3 DNA sequence: TGTGCCAGCAGTGAAACCCCAGGACTCTCACGTGGCTACACCTTC. Translating gives CASSETPGLSRGYTF.

The chain employs TRBV28 and TRBJ1-2; unclear D gene. The V end lost 2 bases, the J end lost 4 bases, and 8 bases lay between the germline ends. The CDR3 runs 13 residues. Germline V gene data show CDR1 as MDHEN and CDR2 as SYDVKM. CDR3 nucleotides: TGTGCCAGCAGTTTAGGAGGGATCTATGGCTACACCTTC. Translating it yields CASSLGGIYGYTF.

The CDR3 coding sequence is TGTGCCAGTAGCGGGGGCTTTGGAAACACCATATATTTT. Translation gives CASSGGFGNTIYF. The V gene is TRBV19, the J gene TRBJ1-3, with a weak D call TRBD1 (6 bases). CDR3 length: 13 residues. Germline CDR1 reads LNHDA; CDR2 reads SQIVND (reference sequence). Trimming took 6 bases from V and 3 from J, leaving 9 bases between them.

This chain uses TRBV6-1 with TRBJ2-3, with unresolved D. The CDR3 is 15 residues long. V lost 0 bases and J lost 0, with 7 bases in between. Germline-derived CDR1 and CDR2 are MNHNS and SASEGT. For the CDR3, the DNA is TGTGCCAGCAGTGAAGCTCTAGGAAGCACAGATACGCAGTATTTT. This codes for CASSEALGSTDTQYF.

V usage is TRBV30 and J usage is TRBJ1-5; 8 bases align to TRBD1. Unmatched junction bases numbered 11, after V lost 1 base and J lost 0 bases. Germline CDR1 and CDR2: GTSNPN and SVGIG (reference sequence). The CDR3 has 18 residues. CDR3 nucleotides: TGTGCCTGGAGTGCTTTCCGCGGACAGGGCAATAGCAATCAGCCCCAGCATTTT. Amino acids: CAWSAFRGQGNSNQPQHF.

This rearrangement joins TRBV28 to TRBJ1-2; 9 bases fit TRBD1. CDR3 length: 17 amino acids. CDR1 and CDR2 (germline): MDHEN, SYDVKM. With V trimmed by 2 bases and J by 2 bases, 9 bases remained unmatched. The CDR3 protein is CASSLSFGTGSNYGYTF. CDR3 bases: TGTGCCAGCAGTTTAAGTTTCGGGACAGGGTCGAACTATGGCTACACCTTC.

V gene TRBV9 combines with J gene TRBJ2-7; D uncertain. The V end lost 4 bases, the J end lost 1 base, and 18 bases lay between the germline ends. This CDR3 region has 16 residues. CDR1 and CDR2 (germline): SGDLS, YYNGEE. In nucleotides, the CDR3 is TGTGCCAGCAGCCGCGGCCCAGCCCAACATTCCTACGAGCAGTACTTC. Protein product: CASSRGPAQHSYEQYF.

This chain links TRBV5-1 with TRBJ2-7, with D possibly matching TRBD1 (6 bases). Germline V lookup: CDR1 SGHRS, CDR2 YFSETQ. The ends were cut back, 5 bases at V and 3 bases at J, with 15 bases in the middle. CDR3 size: 14 residues. The CDR3 nucleotides are TGCGCCAGCAGTTCAATCAGGGGTAACTACGAGCAGTACTTC. Protein sequence: CASSSIRGNYEQYF.

The V and J genes are TRBV5-1 and TRBJ2-1, with 11 positions matching TRBD2. Trimming cost V 0 bases and J 4 bases; bases outside gene matches: 6. The CDR3 runs 17 residues. The germline gives CDR1 SGHRS, CDR2 YFSETQ. As DNA, the CDR3 is TGCGCCAGCAGCTTGGGGGGACTAGCGGCCACTTACAATGAGCAGTTCTTC. Protein: CASSLGGLAATYNEQFF.

J is TRBJ1-5 and V is TRBV19, with 11 bases that match TRBD1. The V and J ends lost 7 bases and 1 base, in that order; junction bases with no gene match: 9. CDR3 length equals 17 residues. The germline CDR1 and CDR2 sequences are LNHDA and SQIVND (reference sequence). The CDR3 nucleotides read TGTGCCAGTACGGACCGGGACAGGGGGTTCAGCAATCAGCCCCAGCATTTT. Protein sequence: CASTDRDRGFSNQPQHF. Variable domain in full (rest from reference TRBV19 and TRBJ1-5): DGGITQSPKYLFRKEGQNVTLSCEQNLNHDAMYWYRQDPGQGLRLIYYSQIVNDFQKGDIAEGYSVSREKKESFPLTVTSAQKNPTAFYLCASTDRDRGFSNQPQHFGDGTRLSIL.

The rearrangement links TRBV4-3 to TRBJ2-2; D might be TRBD1 or TRBD2, each matching 5 bases. CDR3 length: 19 amino acids. V gave up 1 base and J gave up 2 bases, with 20 bases separating them. Per germline, CDR1 LGHNA and CDR2 YSLEER. The CDR3 DNA reads as TGCGCCAGCAGCCAAGGTCATGGGACCTCACAAATTAACACCGGGGAGCTGTTTTTT. Protein sequence: CASSQGHGTSQINTGELFF.

V and J are TRBV6-5 and TRBJ2-7, with 10 nucleotides matching TRBD1. The J segment lost 4 bases and the V segment lost 6 bases, leaving 9 bases of the junction unmatched. The germline V gene encodes CDR1 MNHEY and CDR2 SVGAGI. The CDR3 is 15 residues long. The CDR3 protein is CASSALGQGIYEQYF. CDR3 DNA: TGTGCCAGCAGCGCCTTGGGACAGGGGATTTACGAGCAGTACTTC.

V is TRBV19 and J is TRBJ1-1, with D possibly being TRBD1 (6 bases). The V gene's germline CDR1 is LNHDA and CDR2 SQIVND (reference sequence). The CDR3 consists of 14 residues. Trimming stripped 3 bases from V and 10 bases from J, with 18 bases between. CDR3 bases: TGTGCCAGTAGTATCGGGACAACTCTTTCAGGAGCTTTCTTT. Its translation: CASSIGTTLSGAFF.

J is TRBJ1-5 and V is TRBV7-9; no reliable D call. Germline loops: CDR1 SEHNR, CDR2 FQNEAQ (reference sequence). Trimming removed 2 bases at V and 7 bases at J, with 6 bases between. The CDR3 totals 12 residues. CDR3 residues: CASSLPRQPQHF. For the CDR3, the DNA is TGTGCCAGCAGCTTACCCCGACAGCCCCAGCATTTT.

The chain recombines TRBV27 with TRBJ2-7; D not certain. The CDR3 covers 15 residues. Germline assignment: CDR1 MNHEY and CDR2 SMNVEV (reference sequence). V was shortened by 6 bases and J by 1 base, with 16 bases between the two germline ends. The CDR3 loop reads CASSPVSERSYEQYF. The CDR3 nucleotides are TGTGCCAGCAGCCCCGTGTCAGAAAGGTCCTACGAGCAGTACTTC.